The text below deals with one T cell receptor (beta chain). This specimen belongs to a study of blood T cell repertoires in COVID-19. Original methodology: Reference gene primer amplification in the assay estimated nucleated cell counts. Here immunoSEQ multiplex PCR was the method, and the copy in TCRdb shows in-frame clones only, minus some. For V, J and clone size, that table is used; D and trimming come from the DNA. The profile covers roughly 170,000 clones, with approximately 87% appearing a single time and 4.4% taken by the ten largest. V was pared by 7 bases and J by 8 bases, with 10 bases of the junction left unmatched. This CDR3 region has 14 residues. Germline assignment: CDR1 LNHDA and CDR2 SQIVND (reference sequence).

The rearrangement links TRBV19 to TRBJ1-2; 10 bases map to TRBD1. The source of this sequence is a woman aged 45-65 years who had recovered from COVID-19. The sequencing input was PBMCs or T cells enriched from blood (not recorded which). In DNA, the CDR3 is TGTGCCAGTATGGACAGGGGGACTACCCGGGGCTACACCTTC. It specifies CASMDRGTTRGYTF.